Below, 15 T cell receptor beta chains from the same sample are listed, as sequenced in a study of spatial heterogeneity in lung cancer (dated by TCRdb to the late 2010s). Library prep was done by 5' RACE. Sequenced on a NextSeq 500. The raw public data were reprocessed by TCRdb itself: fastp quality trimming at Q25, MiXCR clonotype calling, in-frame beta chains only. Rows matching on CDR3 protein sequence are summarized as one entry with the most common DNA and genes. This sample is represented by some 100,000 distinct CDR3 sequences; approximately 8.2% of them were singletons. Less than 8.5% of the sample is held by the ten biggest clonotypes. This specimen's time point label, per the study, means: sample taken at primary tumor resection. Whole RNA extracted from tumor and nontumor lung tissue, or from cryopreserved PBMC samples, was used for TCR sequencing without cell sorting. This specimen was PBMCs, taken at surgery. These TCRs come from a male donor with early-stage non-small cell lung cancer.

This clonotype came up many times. The CDR3 nucleotides read TGCAGCGTCTTCGGCGGTTCTAGCACAGATACGCAGTATTTT. Encoded protein: CSVFGGSSTDTQYF. The chain uses TRBV29-1 and TRBJ2-3; D gene unclear. CDR3 length: 14 amino acids. Looked up from germline, CDR1 is SQVTM and CDR2 is ANQGSEA. V lost 6 bases to trimming and J lost 0 bases, with 13 bases between them.

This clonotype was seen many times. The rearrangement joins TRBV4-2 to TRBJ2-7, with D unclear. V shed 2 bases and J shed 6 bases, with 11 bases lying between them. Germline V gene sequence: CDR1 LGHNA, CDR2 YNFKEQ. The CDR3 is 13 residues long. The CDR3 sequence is CASSQRLGFEQYF. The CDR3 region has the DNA TGTGCCAGCAGCCAACGCCTTGGATTCGAGCAGTACTTC.

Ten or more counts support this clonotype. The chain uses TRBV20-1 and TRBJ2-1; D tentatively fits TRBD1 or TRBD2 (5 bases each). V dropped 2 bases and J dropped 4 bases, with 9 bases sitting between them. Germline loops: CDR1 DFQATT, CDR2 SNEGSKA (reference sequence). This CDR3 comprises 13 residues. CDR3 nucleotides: TGCAGTGCTAGACGGGACCTTTACAATGAGCAGTTCTTC. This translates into CSARRDLYNEQFF.

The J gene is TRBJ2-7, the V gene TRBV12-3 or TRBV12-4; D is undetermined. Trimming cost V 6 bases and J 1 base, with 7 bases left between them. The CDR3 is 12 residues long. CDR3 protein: CASRGRSYEQYF. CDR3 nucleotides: TGTGCCAGCAGAGGCCGTTCCTACGAGCAGTACTTC.

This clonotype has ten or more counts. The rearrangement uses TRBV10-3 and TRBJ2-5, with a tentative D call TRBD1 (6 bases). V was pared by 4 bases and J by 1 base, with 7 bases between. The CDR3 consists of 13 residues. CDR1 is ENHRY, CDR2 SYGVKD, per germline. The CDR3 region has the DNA TGTGCCATCAGTGGGACAGTCCAAGAGACCCAGTACTTC. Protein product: CAISGTVQETQYF.

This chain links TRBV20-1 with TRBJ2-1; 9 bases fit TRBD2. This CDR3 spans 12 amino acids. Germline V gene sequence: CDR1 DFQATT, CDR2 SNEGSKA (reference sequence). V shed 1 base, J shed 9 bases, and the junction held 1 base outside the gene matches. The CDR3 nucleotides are TGCAGTGCTAGAGGCGGGAGGGGTGAGCAGTTCTTC. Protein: CSARGGRGEQFF.

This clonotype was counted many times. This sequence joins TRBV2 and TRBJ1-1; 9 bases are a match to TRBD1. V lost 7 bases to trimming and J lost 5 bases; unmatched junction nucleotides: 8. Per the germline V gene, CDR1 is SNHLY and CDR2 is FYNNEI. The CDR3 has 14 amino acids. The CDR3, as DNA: TGTGCCAGCACCCTACAGGGGGCGCGTACTGAAGCTTTCTTT. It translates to CASTLQGARTEAFF.

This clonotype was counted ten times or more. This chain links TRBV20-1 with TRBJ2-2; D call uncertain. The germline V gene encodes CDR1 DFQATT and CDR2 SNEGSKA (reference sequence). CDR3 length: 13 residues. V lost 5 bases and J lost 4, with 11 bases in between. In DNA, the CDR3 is TGCAGTGCTCCTGCTAGGAGCACCGGGGAGCTGTTTTTT. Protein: CSAPARSTGELFF.

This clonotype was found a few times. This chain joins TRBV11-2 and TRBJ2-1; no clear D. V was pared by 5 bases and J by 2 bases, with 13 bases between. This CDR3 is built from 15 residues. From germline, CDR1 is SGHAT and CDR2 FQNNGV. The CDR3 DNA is TGTGCCAGCAGCCCCAGCGAGCGTGCCTACAATGAGCAGTTCTTC. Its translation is CASSPSERAYNEQFF. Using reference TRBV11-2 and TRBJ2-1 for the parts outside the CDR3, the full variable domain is EAGVAQSPRYKIIEKRQSVAFWCNPISGHATLYWYQQILGQGPKLLIQFQNNGVVDDSQLPKDRFSAERLKGVDSTLKIQPAKLEDSAVYLCASSPSERAYNEQFFGPGTRLTVL.

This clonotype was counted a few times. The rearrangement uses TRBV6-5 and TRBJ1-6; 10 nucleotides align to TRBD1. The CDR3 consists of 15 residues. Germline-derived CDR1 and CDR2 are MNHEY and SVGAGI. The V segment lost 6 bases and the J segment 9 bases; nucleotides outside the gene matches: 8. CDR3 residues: CASRTRTGGISPLHF. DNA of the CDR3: TGTGCCAGCAGAACCCGGACAGGGGGTATTTCACCCCTCCACTTT.

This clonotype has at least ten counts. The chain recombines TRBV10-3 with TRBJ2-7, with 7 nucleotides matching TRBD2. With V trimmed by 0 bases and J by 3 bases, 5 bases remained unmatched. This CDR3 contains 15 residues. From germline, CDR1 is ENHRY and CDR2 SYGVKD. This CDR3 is CAISESKGLSYEQYF. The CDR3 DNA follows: TGTGCCATCAGTGAGTCGAAGGGACTAAGCTACGAGCAGTACTTC.

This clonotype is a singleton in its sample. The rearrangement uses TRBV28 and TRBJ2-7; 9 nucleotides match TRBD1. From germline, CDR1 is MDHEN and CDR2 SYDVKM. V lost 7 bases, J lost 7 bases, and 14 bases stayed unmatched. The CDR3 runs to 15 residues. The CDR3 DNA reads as TGTGCCAGCAATTCCCCAGACAGGGGGGTAAGGGAGCAGTACTTC. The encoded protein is CASNSPDRGVREQYF.

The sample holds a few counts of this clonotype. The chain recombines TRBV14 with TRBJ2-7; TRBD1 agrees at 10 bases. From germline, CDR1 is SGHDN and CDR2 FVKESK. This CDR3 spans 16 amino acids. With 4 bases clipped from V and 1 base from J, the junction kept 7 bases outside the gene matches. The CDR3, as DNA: TGTGCCAGCAGCCCCGGGGACAGGGGTAGGTCCTACGAGCAGTACTTC. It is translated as CASSPGDRGRSYEQYF.

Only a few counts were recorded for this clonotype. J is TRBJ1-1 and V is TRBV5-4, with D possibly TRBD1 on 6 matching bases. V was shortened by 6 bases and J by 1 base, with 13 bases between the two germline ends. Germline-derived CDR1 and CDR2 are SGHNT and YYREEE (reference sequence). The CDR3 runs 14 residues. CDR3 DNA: TGTGCCAGCACCAAACAGGGAAAGAACACTGAAGCTTTCTTT. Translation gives CASTKQGKNTEAFF.

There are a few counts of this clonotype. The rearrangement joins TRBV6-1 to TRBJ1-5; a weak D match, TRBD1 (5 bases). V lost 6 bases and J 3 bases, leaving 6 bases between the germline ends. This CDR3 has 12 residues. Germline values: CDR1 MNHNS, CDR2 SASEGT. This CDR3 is CASRDNNQPQHF. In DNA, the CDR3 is TGTGCCAGCAGGGACAACAATCAGCCCCAGCATTTT.